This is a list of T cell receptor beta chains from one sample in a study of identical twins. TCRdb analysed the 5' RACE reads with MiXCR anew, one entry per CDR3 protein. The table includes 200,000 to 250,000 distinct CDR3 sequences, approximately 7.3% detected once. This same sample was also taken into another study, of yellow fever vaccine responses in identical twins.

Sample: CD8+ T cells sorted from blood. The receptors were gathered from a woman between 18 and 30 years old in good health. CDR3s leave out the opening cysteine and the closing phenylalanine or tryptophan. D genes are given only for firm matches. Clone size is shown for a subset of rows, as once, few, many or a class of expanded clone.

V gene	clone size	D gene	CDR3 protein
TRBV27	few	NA	ASSWTVSYNEQF
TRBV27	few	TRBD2	ASSLFPSGDTDTQY
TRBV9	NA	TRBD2	ASSVGGSPDTQY
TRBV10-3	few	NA	ASQDDYEQY
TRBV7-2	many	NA	ASSLFPGAEQY
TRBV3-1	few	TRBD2	ASSHGGRPRRSYNEQF
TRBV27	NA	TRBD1	ASSILGQGRGAQH
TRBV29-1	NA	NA	SAKGRGGGETQY
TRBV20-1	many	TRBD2	SARDPTRGFSGRLGQY
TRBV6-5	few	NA	ASSYSGTPNTEAF
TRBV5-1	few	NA	ASSWRTTNTGELF
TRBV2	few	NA	ASTRGDQPQH
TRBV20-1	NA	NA	SARDLYYEQY
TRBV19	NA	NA	ASSFTDSYEQY
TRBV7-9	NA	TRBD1	ASSTWTGGATGELF
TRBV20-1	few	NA	SAWFVAEPLVEQF
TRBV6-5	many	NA	ASSFQGTNTEAF
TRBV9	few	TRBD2	ASSSLAGEGIDEQF
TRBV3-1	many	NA	ASSQAGSYNEQF
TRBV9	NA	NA	ASSAGAGLRGQETQY
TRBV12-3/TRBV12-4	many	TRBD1	ASSGDRGYEQY
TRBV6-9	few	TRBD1	ASKPPGQGAFGANVLT
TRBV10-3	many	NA	AISVEGNTGELF
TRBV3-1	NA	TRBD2	ASSQDWLAGGEDHETQY
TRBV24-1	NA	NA	ATSDSGEAPSNYGYT
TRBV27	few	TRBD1	ASSLGQAGSNQPQH
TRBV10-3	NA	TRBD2	AHKWASGGETYNEQF
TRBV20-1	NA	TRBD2	SARDLISGSYEQY
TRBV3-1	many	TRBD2	ASSQVITPGLAGATEQF
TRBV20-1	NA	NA	SATGLIGQLVLDEQF
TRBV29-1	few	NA	SVEGSTESSYNEQF
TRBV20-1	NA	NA	SARDYVEAF
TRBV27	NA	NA	ASRFSYNEQF
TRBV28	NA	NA	ASSTNQPQH
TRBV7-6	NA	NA	ASSLAGEGGGETQY
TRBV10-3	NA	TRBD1	AIRGGGGAEAF
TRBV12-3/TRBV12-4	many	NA	ASSFWDGTDTQY
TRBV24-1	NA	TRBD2	ATSDSGSGTLNTGELF
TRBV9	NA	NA	ASSKPMDGETQY
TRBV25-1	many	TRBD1	ASSEFVTGVADTQY
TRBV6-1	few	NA	ASRNSGNTIY
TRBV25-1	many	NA	ASSELGQPNEKLF